This T cell receptor (beta chain) appears in the sequencing data of a study of early T cells in non-severe SARS-CoV-2 infection. Study context: Sequencing used unsorted whole-blood bulk RNA, so chains lack pairing.

A few counts support this clonotype. Its specificity is unknown. General study results and limits: Private and CD4 specificities were missed by VDJdb matching, which favored anti-spike CD8 responses.

Unique molecular identifiers were affixed to single, distinct cDNA molecules. TCRdb reprocessed the 5' RACE reads via MiXCR and lists one record per CDR3 protein. The table records nearly 45,000 distinct CDR3 sequences, approximately 10% of them present only once. The CDR3 contains 15 residues. The germline V gene has CDR1 LNHDA and CDR2 SQIVND (reference sequence). The trim removed 9 bases at V and 2 bases at J, leaving 11 bases unmatched. The chain employs TRBV19 and TRBJ2-7; TRBD1 agrees at 9 bases. The clonotype was recovered from an adult who was a healthcare worker with PCR-confirmed SARS-CoV-2 infection or an uninfected control (not recorded which). The material sequenced was whole blood. CDR3 coding DNA: TGTGCCAGCGGTCCCGCTGGGACAGGGCCCTACGAGCAGTACTTC. Its translation is CASGPAGTGPYEQYF.